The clone carrying this T cell receptor beta chain was found once. As yet, its antigen is unknown. This sample is drawn from a study of T cell responses to AZD1222 COVID-19 vaccine. Regarding the study as a whole: Spike-specific TCR breadth and depth rose after two AZD1222 doses. Repertoires in all cases were sampled only once the peak T cell response had passed. It should be noted that donors were predominantly white British and more often female, and clonal diversity was possibly underestimated.

V lost 9 bases to trimming and J lost 0 bases, with 21 bases between them. Germline CDR1 and CDR2: LNHDA and SQIVND (reference sequence). The CDR3 has 17 residues. Measured with immunoSEQ multiplex PCR; TCRdb has only the in-frame clones, and not every one. The table records around 160,000 clones, 75% to 95% of them present only once. The genes are TRBV19 and TRBJ1-5; D perhaps matches TRBD1 (5 bases). This clonotype was obtained from an adult in good health. The input for sequencing was peripheral blood, taken on day 0 of AZD1222 vaccination. The CDR3, as DNA: TGTGCCAGCACAAGCGCGCAGGGACTTTATAGCAATCAGCCCCAGCATTTT. It yields the protein CASTSAQGLYSNQPQHF.